These T cell receptor beta chains were read from a single sample in a study of cytomegalovirus exposure and HLA in healthy donors. The table came from immunoSEQ multiplex PCR; TCRdb's copy has only in-frame clones and leaves some out. The table records more than 85,000 clones, about 69% of them present only once. Sequenced material: PBMCs. The source of these receptors is a human donor in good health. Both conserved end residues are part of each CDR3. The order of the fields is clone size, D gene, J gene, V gene, CDR3 protein, CDR3 DNA. The D gene is left open where the match is weak. Rows may omit the clone size; those that give it use once, few, many or a size class.

>-|-|TRBJ2-7|TRBV5-6
CASSHPGYEQYF
TGTGCCAGCAGCCACCCAGGCTACGAGCAGTACTTC
>few|TRBD2|TRBJ2-7|TRBV6-1
CASSDGLAGAEQYF
TGTGCCAGCAGTGACGGACTAGCGGGAGCCGAGCAGTACTTC
>-|-|TRBJ2-3|TRBV28
CASSLSVADTQYF
TGTGCCAGCAGTTTATCTGTTGCAGATACGCAGTATTTT
>-|-|TRBJ2-3|TRBV9
CASSCWSEGADTQYF
TGTGCCAGCAGCTGCTGGTCCGAGGGTGCAGATACGCAGTATTTT
>few|-|TRBJ1-1|TRBV29-1
CSVVLQGVMNTEAFF
TGCAGCGTTGTTTTACAGGGTGTAATGAACACTGAAGCTTTCTTT
>-|-|TRBJ2-3|TRBV6-6
CASSYYAQDSTDTQYF
TGTGCCAGCAGTTACTATGCTCAGGATAGCACAGATACGCAGTATTTT
>-|-|TRBJ2-3|TRBV11-2
CASSYELGILADTQYF
TGTGCCAGCAGCTATGAACTAGGGATCTTGGCGGATACGCAGTATTTT
>-|-|TRBJ1-2|TRBV27
CASSLRGYGYTF
TGTGCCAGCAGTCTACGGGGGTATGGCTACACCTTC
>-|TRBD1|TRBJ1-4|TRBV6-5
CASSYTQGAQKLFF
TGTGCCAGCAGTTACACACAGGGGGCGCAAAAACTGTTTTTT
>-|-|TRBJ1-2|TRBV6-1
CASSETISGYTF
TGTGCCAGCAGTGAAACAATATCTGGCTACACCTTC
>few|TRBD1|TRBJ2-7|TRBV27
CASRDGTGSLEQYF
TGTGCCAGCAGGGACGGGACAGGCAGCCTCGAGCAGTACTTC
>-|TRBD2|TRBJ2-7|TRBV10-2
CASSEFTSGKTYEQYF
TGCGCCAGCAGTGAGTTTACTAGCGGGAAGACCTACGAGCAGTACTTC
>once|-|TRBJ2-2|TRBV30
CAWSLKRAGELFF
TGTGCCTGGAGTTTAAAGCGGGCCGGGGAGCTGTTTTTT
>once|-|TRBJ2-1|TRBV25-1
CASSAFRGHEQFF
TGTGCCAGCAGTGCATTTAGGGGCCATGAGCAGTTCTTC
>-|TRBD1|TRBJ2-7|TRBV29-1
CSVGGQGYEQYF
TGCAGCGTGGGGGGACAGGGCTACGAGCAGTACTTC
>-|TRBD2|TRBJ2-1|TRBV19
CASSLASGFNEQFF
TGTGCCAGTAGTTTGGCTAGCGGGTTCAATGAGCAGTTCTTC
>-|TRBD1|TRBJ1-4|TRBV7-9
CASSLDGTGGEKLFF
TGTGCCAGCAGCTTAGACGGGACAGGGGGCGAAAAACTGTTTTTT
>-|TRBD2|TRBJ2-2|TRBV10-3
CAIRGTSGSDTGELFF
TGTGCCATCAGGGGGACTAGCGGGAGTGACACCGGGGAGCTGTTTTTT
>-|-|TRBJ2-3|TRBV6-5
CASSRTGDTQYF
TGTGCCAGCAGTCGAACAGGGGATACGCAGTATTTT
>few|TRBD2|TRBJ2-2|TRBV10-2
CASRGLAGTGELFF
TGCGCCAGCAGGGGACTAGCGGGCACCGGGGAGCTGTTTTTT
>few|TRBD1|TRBJ1-1|TRBV18
CASSPTTGGTEAFF
TGTGCCAGCTCACCTACGACAGGGGGCACTGAAGCTTTCTTT
>few|TRBD2|TRBJ2-6|TRBV13
CASRRLAGEAGANVLTF
TGTGCCAGCAGAAGACTAGCGGGAGAAGCTGGGGCCAACGTCCTGACTTTC
>-|-|TRBJ2-1|TRBV19
CASSIVWGPDNEQFF
TGTGCCAGTAGTATAGTATGGGGGCCGGACAATGAGCAGTTCTTC
>-|-|TRBJ2-1|TRBV5-8
CASSPDLGGGDEQFF
TGTGCCAGCAGCCCGGACTTGGGGGGAGGAGATGAGCAGTTCTTC
>-|TRBD2|TRBJ2-1|TRBV5-1
CASSRETSGLYNEQFF
TGCGCCAGCAGCCGCGAGACTAGCGGATTATACAATGAGCAGTTCTTC
>-|-|TRBJ1-5|TRBV18
CASSPGQRENQPQHF
TGTGCCAGCTCACCGGGGCAGAGAGAGAATCAGCCCCAGCATTTT
>-|TRBD1|TRBJ1-2|TRBV5-1
CASRKGGAGYGYTF
TGCGCCAGCAGAAAAGGGGGCGCGGGCTATGGCTACACCTTC
>-|-|TRBJ1-4|TRBV7-9
CASNLGGTNEKLFF
TGTGCCAGCAACCTAGGAGGAACTAATGAAAAACTGTTTTTT
>-|-|TRBJ2-6|TRBV28
CASSLRGSGANVLTF
TGTGCCAGCAGTCTAAGGGGCTCTGGGGCCAACGTCCTGACTTTC
>-|-|TRBJ2-1|TRBV4-1
CASSPRLDYNEQFF
TGCGCCAGCAGCCCAAGACTGGATTACAATGAGCAGTTCTTC
>-|-|TRBJ2-7|TRBV2
CASSSAGQYF
TGTGCCAGCAGTTCCGCAGGGCAGTACTTC
>once|TRBD2|TRBJ2-1|TRBV28
CASSPAGRAYNEQFF
TGTGCCAGCAGTCCAGCGGGAAGAGCTTACAATGAGCAGTTCTTC
>-|TRBD2|TRBJ2-3|TRBV7-9
CASSSPGNLSGGQYTQYF
TGTGCCAGCAGCTCCCCCGGGAATTTGAGCGGGGGCCAATATACGCAGTATTTT
>-|TRBD2|TRBJ2-7|TRBV28
CASSLWASGRIGEQYF
TGTGCCAGCAGTTTATGGGCTAGCGGGAGGATTGGGGAGCAGTACTTC
>-|-|TRBJ2-2|TRBV5-4
CASSSGLPRGAGELFF
TGTGCCAGCAGCTCTGGACTACCCCGGGGTGCCGGGGAGCTGTTTTTT
>-|TRBD1|TRBJ2-7|TRBV5-8
CASSFGGQGDEQYF
TGTGCCAGCAGCTTTGGGGGACAGGGAGACGAGCAGTACTTC
>-|TRBD1|TRBJ2-5|TRBV20-1
CSARDVGQHF
TGCAGTGCTAGAGATGTGGGACAGCACTTC
>-|-|TRBJ2-3|TRBV5-1
CASGRSGDTQYF
TGCGCCAGCGGGAGATCCGGAGATACGCAGTATTTT
>few|TRBD1|TRBJ2-6|TRBV29-1
CSVEGTGDSGANVLTF
TGCAGCGTTGAAGGGACAGGGGACTCTGGGGCCAACGTCCTGACTTTC
>few|-|TRBJ2-5|TRBV5-1
CASSLVGGRETQYF
TGCGCCAGCAGCTTGGTAGGGGGTCGAGAGACCCAGTACTTC
>-|-|TRBJ1-1|TRBV6-5
CASSSSGRGTEAFF
TGTGCCAGCAGTTCTTCCGGGCGGGGCACTGAAGCTTTCTTT
>-|-|TRBJ2-1|TRBV29-1
CSVGKGGGTTYNEQFF
TGCAGCGTTGGAAAGGGGGGAGGGACAACCTACAATGAGCAGTTCTTC
>-|TRBD2|TRBJ2-1|TRBV15
CATSSGTSGYNEQFF
TGTGCCACCAGCAGCGGGACTAGCGGATACAATGAGCAGTTCTTC
>-|TRBD2|TRBJ2-7|TRBV29-1
CSVEGLAATPYEQYF
TGCAGCGTTGAGGGACTAGCGGCAACCCCCTACGAGCAGTACTTC
>-|-|TRBJ2-1|TRBV5-1
CASSFAVRIDEQFF
TGCGCCAGCAGCTTTGCGGTTAGGATAGATGAGCAGTTCTTC
>-|TRBD2|TRBJ2-3|TRBV7-2
CASSLVGTSGTDTQYF
TGTGCCAGCAGCTTAGTGGGGACTAGCGGCACAGATACGCAGTATTTT
>-|TRBD1|TRBJ1-1|TRBV19
CASSNRDSKFPEAFF
TGTGCCAGTAGTAACCGGGACAGTAAATTTCCTGAAGCTTTCTTT
>-|TRBD2|TRBJ2-7|TRBV27
CASSFSRSGSANEQYF
TGTGCCAGCAGTTTTTCCCGAAGCGGGAGTGCGAACGAGCAGTACTTC
>few|TRBD2|TRBJ2-2|TRBV9
CASSVVNLAGVTGELFF
TGTGCCAGCAGCGTAGTGAATCTAGCGGGAGTCACCGGGGAGCTGTTTTTT
>-|TRBD2|TRBJ2-3|TRBV7-9
CASSGLAEGRYSDTQYF
TGTGCCAGCAGCGGGCTAGCGGAGGGCCGGTATTCAGATACGCAGTATTTT
>-|TRBD1|TRBJ2-2|TRBV7-6
CASSAGRGLRDTGELFF
TGTGCCAGCAGCGCCGGAAGGGGGCTTCGGGACACCGGGGAGCTGTTTTTT
>-|TRBD1|TRBJ2-4|TRBV19
CASSVDRGQGKNIQYF
TGTGCCAGTAGTGTTGACAGGGGGCAAGGCAAAAACATTCAGTACTTC
>-|-|TRBJ1-2|TRBV29-1
CSGTDGFGYGYTF
TGCAGCGGAACTGACGGGTTTGGCTATGGCTACACCTTC
>-|-|TRBJ2-7|TRBV7-9
CASSLATITYEQYF
TGTGCCAGCAGCTTAGCAACTATCACCTACGAGCAGTACTTC
>-|TRBD2|TRBJ2-1|TRBV10-2
CARSLARYNEQFF
TGCGCCAGGTCACTAGCGCGCTACAATGAGCAGTTCTTC
>-|TRBD2|TRBJ2-3|TRBV13
CASSLSRTSGSVSGTDTQYF
TGTGCCAGCAGCTTAAGCAGAACTAGCGGGAGTGTTTCAGGCACAGATACGCAGTATTTT